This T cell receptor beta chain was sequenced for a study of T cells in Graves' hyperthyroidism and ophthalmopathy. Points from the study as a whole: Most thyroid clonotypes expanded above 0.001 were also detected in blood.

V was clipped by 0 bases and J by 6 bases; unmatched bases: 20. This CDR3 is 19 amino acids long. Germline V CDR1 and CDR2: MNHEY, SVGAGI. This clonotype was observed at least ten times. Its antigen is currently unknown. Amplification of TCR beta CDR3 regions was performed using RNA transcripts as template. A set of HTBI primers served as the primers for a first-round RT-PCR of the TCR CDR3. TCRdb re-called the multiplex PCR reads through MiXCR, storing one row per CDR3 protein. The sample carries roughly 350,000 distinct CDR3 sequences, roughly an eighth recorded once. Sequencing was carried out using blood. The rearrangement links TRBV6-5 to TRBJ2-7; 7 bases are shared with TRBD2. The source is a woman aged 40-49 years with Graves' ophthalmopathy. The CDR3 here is CASSYSFPAGTSYPIEQYF. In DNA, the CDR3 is TGTGCCAGCAGTTACTCCTTCCCAGCGGGAACTTCCTACCCCATCGAGCAGTACTTC.